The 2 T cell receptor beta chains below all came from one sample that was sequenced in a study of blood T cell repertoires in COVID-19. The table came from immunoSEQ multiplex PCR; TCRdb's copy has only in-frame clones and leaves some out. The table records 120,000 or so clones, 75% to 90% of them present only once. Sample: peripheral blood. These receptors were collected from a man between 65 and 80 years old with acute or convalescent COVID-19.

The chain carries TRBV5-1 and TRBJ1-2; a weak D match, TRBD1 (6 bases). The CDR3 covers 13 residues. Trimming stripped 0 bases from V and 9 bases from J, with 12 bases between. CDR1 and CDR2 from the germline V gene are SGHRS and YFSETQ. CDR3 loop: CASSLGQGIRYTF. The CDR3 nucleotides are TGCGCCAGCAGCTTGGGGCAGGGGATACGCTACACCTTC.

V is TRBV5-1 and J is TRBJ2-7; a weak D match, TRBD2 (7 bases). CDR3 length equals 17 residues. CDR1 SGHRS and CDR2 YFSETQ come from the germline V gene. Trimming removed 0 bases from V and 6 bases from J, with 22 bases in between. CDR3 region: CASSLVGGPREGGEQYF. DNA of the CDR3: TGCGCCAGCAGCTTGGTGGGAGGGCCTCGAGAGGGGGGCGAGCAGTACTTC.